This T cell receptor beta chain was captured by sequencing in a study of T cell repertoires in cytomegalovirus infection. Study overall: Carrying CMV and the relevant HLA type showed in public TCR beta signatures.

Only a few counts were recorded for this clonotype. What it binds is not known. The CDR3 is 12 amino acids. Germline assignment: CDR1 MNHEY and CDR2 SMNVEV (reference sequence). J gave up 3 bases and V 11 bases, and 3 bases lay outside the gene matches. TCRdb processed the reads anew with MiXCR; each CDR3 protein has one entry. The sample records about 920,000 distinct CDR3 sequences, roughly 30% being singletons. This clonotype was sampled from a human donor in good health (CMV status not recorded). Some clones in this sample may be carry-over from other donors' samples. V is TRBV27 and J is TRBJ2-1, with 8 bases aligning to TRBD2. This sample comprised cultured CD8+ T cells from PBMCs, obtained from culture after CMV antigen stimulation. CDR3 sequence: CAAGGFYNEQFF. For the CDR3, the DNA is TGTGCCGCGGGGGGTTTCTACAATGAGCAGTTCTTC.